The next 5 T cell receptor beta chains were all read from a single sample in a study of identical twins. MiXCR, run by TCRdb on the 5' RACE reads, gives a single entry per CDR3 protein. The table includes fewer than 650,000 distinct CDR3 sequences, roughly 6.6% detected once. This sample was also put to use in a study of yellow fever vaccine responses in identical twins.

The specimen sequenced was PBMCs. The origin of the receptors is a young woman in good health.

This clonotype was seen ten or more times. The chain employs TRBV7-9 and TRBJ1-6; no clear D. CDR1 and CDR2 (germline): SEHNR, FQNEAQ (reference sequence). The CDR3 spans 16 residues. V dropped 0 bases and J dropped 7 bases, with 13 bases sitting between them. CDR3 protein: CASSLADTPINSPLHF. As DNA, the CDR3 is TGTGCCAGCAGCTTAGCTGATACACCGATAAATTCACCCCTCCACTTT.

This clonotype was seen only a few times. CDR3 bases: TGCAGCGTTCGACCCCCGGATGAGCAGTTCTTC. This encodes CSVRPPDEQFF. The chain links TRBV29-1 to TRBJ2-1; D gene ambiguous. V lost 5 bases, J lost 8 bases, and 10 bases lay in between. The CDR3 totals 11 residues. Germline CDR1 is SQVTM and CDR2 is ANQGSEA.

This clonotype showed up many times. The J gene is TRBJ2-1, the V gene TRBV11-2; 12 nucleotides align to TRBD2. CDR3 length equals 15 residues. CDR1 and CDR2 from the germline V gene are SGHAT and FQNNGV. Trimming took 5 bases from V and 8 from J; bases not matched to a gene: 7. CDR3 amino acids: CASSPTSGRMDEQFF. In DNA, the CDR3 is TGTGCCAGCAGCCCCACTAGCGGGAGGATGGATGAGCAGTTCTTC. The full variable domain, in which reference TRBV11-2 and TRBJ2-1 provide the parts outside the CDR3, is EAGVAQSPRYKIIEKRQSVAFWCNPISGHATLYWYQQILGQGPKLLIQFQNNGVVDDSQLPKDRFSAERLKGVDSTLKIQPAKLEDSAVYLCASSPTSGRMDEQFFGPGTRLTVL.

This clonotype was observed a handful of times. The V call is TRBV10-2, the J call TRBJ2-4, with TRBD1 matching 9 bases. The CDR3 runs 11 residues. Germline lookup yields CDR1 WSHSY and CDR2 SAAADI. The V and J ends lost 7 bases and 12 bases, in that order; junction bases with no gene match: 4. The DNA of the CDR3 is TGCGCCAGCACGGACAGGGGTAGTCAGTACTTC. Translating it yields CASTDRGSQYF.

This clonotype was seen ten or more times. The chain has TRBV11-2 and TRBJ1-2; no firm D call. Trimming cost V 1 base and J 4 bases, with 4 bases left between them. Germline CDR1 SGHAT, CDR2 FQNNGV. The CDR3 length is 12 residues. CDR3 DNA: TGTGCCAGCAGCTTAGTTCGCTATGGCTACACCTTC. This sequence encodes CASSLVRYGYTF.